Following are 31 T cell receptor beta chains from one sample sequenced in a study of T cells in Graves' hyperthyroidism and ophthalmopathy. What was amplified from RNA transcripts were TCR beta CDR3 regions. The TCR CDR3 first-round RT-PCR relied on the HTBI primer set. Each CDR3 protein gets one entry after TCRdb re-called the multiplex PCR reads with MiXCR. The profile covers around 520,000 distinct CDR3 sequences, with less than 15% appearing a single time and 11% to 15% taken by the ten largest. The sequenced material came from blood. These receptors originate from a woman in her thirties or forties with Graves' hyperthyroidism.

This clonotype was seen ten or more times. This chain joins TRBV3-1 and TRBJ2-2; 7 nucleotides agree with TRBD1. The trim removed 3 bases at V and 4 bases at J, leaving 2 bases unmatched. Looked up from germline, CDR1 is LGHDT and CDR2 is YNNKEL (reference sequence). The CDR3 loop spans 14 amino acids. The CDR3 loop is CASSQTGPTGELFF. CDR3 in DNA: TGTGCCAGCAGCCAGACAGGGCCCACCGGGGAGCTGTTTTTT.

The V call is TRBV7-3, the J call TRBJ2-3; 14 bases map to TRBD2. This CDR3 has 16 residues. The germline V gene has CDR1 SGHTA and CDR2 FQGTGA. V lost 3 bases to trimming and J lost 3 bases; unmatched junction nucleotides: 2. The CDR3 is CASSFGLAGGTDTQYF. Here the CDR3 DNA reads TGTGCCAGCAGCTTTGGACTAGCGGGAGGAACAGATACGCAGTATTTT.

This chain joins TRBV12-3 or TRBV12-4 and TRBJ1-5; 9 nucleotides match TRBD1. V gave up 7 bases and J gave up 7 bases; unmatched junction bases: 8. The CDR3 sequence is 14 residues long. CDR3 nucleotide sequence: TGTGCCAGCAAATCCGGGACAGGGCGGCAGCCCCAGCATTTT. This gives the protein CASKSGTGRQPQHF.

The chain has TRBV30 and TRBJ2-2; 9 bases are a match to TRBD1. The germline gives CDR1 GTSNPN, CDR2 SVGIG (reference sequence). This CDR3 spans 14 amino acids. J was trimmed by 7 bases and V by 8 bases; bases with no gene match: 11. CDR3 sequence reads: CARGQQGADGELFF. The CDR3 DNA follows: TGTGCCCGAGGGCAACAGGGGGCCGACGGGGAGCTGTTTTTT.

Ten or more counts support this clonotype. The chain joins TRBV12-3 or TRBV12-4 to TRBJ2-6, with 8 bases matching TRBD1. Trimming removed 3 bases from V and 2 bases from J; junction bases left unmatched: 6. This CDR3 has 17 amino acids. The CDR3 region has the DNA TGTGCCAGCAGTTTGGTTCAGGGGGCGCCTGGGGCCAACGTCCTGACTTTC. Its translation is CASSLVQGAPGANVLTF.

This clonotype has more than one count but fewer than ten. The chain recombines TRBV29-1 with TRBJ1-2; TRBD1 might be the D (6 bases). V lost 6 bases, J lost 3 bases, and 17 bases lay in between. The CDR3 runs 14 residues. Per germline, CDR1 SQVTM and CDR2 ANQGSEA. CDR3 region: CSVPSGGADYGYTF. In DNA form, the CDR3 reads TGCAGCGTCCCGTCTGGGGGGGCGGACTATGGCTACACCTTC.

This clonotype was picked up many times. V is TRBV2 and J is TRBJ1-5, with 9 positions matching TRBD1. The CDR3 consists of 14 residues. V trimming: 6 bases; J trimming: 7 bases; junction bases outside the gene matches: 7. In germline, CDR1 is SNHLY, CDR2 FYNNEI. The CDR3 sequence: CASRLQGARQPQHF. The CDR3, as DNA: TGTGCCAGCAGGTTACAGGGGGCGCGACAGCCCCAGCATTTT. Full variable domain (remainder filled in from reference TRBV2 and TRBJ1-5): EPEVTQTPSHQVTQMGQEVILRCVPISNHLYFYWYRQILGQKVEFLVSFYNNEISEKSEIFDDQFSVERPDGSNFTLKIRSTKLEDSAMYFCASRLQGARQPQHFGDGTRLSIL.

There are many counts of this clonotype. The V and J genes are TRBV11-2 and TRBJ2-4; a weak D match, TRBD2 (6 bases). CDR3 length: 14 amino acids. Germline lookup yields CDR1 SGHAT and CDR2 FQNNGV. V was pared by 1 base and J by 9 bases, with 13 bases between. The CDR3 DNA follows: TGTGCCAGCAGCTTAGTGGAGGGGATGGGCATTCAGTACTTC. This translates into CASSLVEGMGIQYF.

This clonotype was detected many times. The V call is TRBV18, the J call TRBJ1-1; the match to TRBD1 covers 8 bases. Germline V gene sequence: CDR1 KGHSH, CDR2 LQKENI. J was trimmed by 6 bases and V by 3 bases; bases with no gene match: 9. The CDR3 covers 15 residues. CDR3 in amino acids: CASSPGTGDLAEAFF. The CDR3 coding sequence is TGTGCCAGCTCACCCGGGACAGGCGATCTGGCTGAAGCTTTCTTT.

Many counts were recorded for this clonotype. This chain joins TRBV20-1 and TRBJ2-1; possibly TRBD2 for D (6 bases). V lost 4 bases and J lost 2, with 15 bases in between. Germline CDR1 DFQATT, CDR2 SNEGSKA (reference sequence). The CDR3 has 15 amino acids. The DNA for the CDR3 is TGCAGTGCTAAGGAGGCAGCGGGCGCCTACAATGAGCAGTTCTTC. Its translation is CSAKEAAGAYNEQFF.

The chain employs TRBV5-1 and TRBJ1-3; TRBD1 agrees at 9 bases. Germline CDR1 and CDR2: SGHRS and YFSETQ. The ends lost 3 bases at V and 0 bases at J; junction bases unmatched: 4. This CDR3 spans 16 amino acids. The CDR3 nucleotides read TGCGCCAGCAGCTCAGGGACAGGGAGCTCTGGAAACACCATATATTTT. Amino acid sequence: CASSSGTGSSGNTIYF.

This clonotype was detected many times. As DNA, the CDR3 is TGTGCCAGCAGTGCCGGGACTAGGAGGGAGACCCAGTACTTC. This codes for CASSAGTRRETQYF. V is TRBV28 and J is TRBJ2-5, with TRBD2 matching over 8 bases. This CDR3 spans 14 amino acids. Germline V gives CDR1 MDHEN, CDR2 SYDVKM. The trim removed 5 bases at V and 5 bases at J, leaving 7 bases unmatched.

This clonotype was seen many times. The chain employs TRBV20-1 and TRBJ2-7, with D possibly being TRBD2 (6 bases). Trimming removed 6 bases at V and 7 bases at J, with 16 bases between. Germline V CDR1 and CDR2: DFQATT, SNEGSKA (reference sequence). The CDR3 has 12 amino acids. DNA for the CDR3: TGCAGTGCAAAAACGGGAGCGGGTGAGCAGTACTTC. Protein sequence: CSAKTGAGEQYF.

This clonotype was seen at least ten times. This rearrangement joins TRBV3-1 to TRBJ1-2, with 8 bases that match TRBD1. The length of the CDR3 is 14 residues. Germline V CDR1 and CDR2: LGHDT, YNNKEL (reference sequence). Germline trimming cut 3 bases from V and 2 bases from J; bases unmatched to any gene: 2. The CDR3 is CASSQSGGNYGYTF. In DNA form, the CDR3 reads TGTGCCAGCAGCCAGTCAGGGGGCAACTATGGCTACACCTTC.

This clonotype was picked up a small number of times. The CDR3 reads CASSFGQPTPTRPTNYGYTF. The CDR3 region has the DNA TGTGCCAGCAGTTTCGGACAGCCAACTCCGACGAGGCCTACTAACTATGGCTACACCTTC. V usage is TRBV28 and J usage is TRBJ1-2, with D maybe TRBD1 (6 bases). Germline V lookup: CDR1 MDHEN, CDR2 SYDVKM. The CDR3 runs to 20 residues. Trimming took off 3 bases at V and 0 bases at J, with 26 bases between the two ends.

There are many counts of this clonotype. CDR3 in DNA: TGTGCCAGCAAAAAGCGGGAGGGCCTTGACAATGAGCAGTTCTTC. Protein: CASKKREGLDNEQFF. The chain carries TRBV11-3 and TRBJ2-1; the match to TRBD2 covers 10 bases. The CDR3 totals 15 residues. Germline V gene lookup returns CDR1 SGHNT and CDR2 YENEEA. Unmatched junction bases numbered 8, after V lost 7 bases and J lost 5 bases.

This clonotype was seen ten or more times. The chain has TRBV20-1 and TRBJ2-7; tentatively, D is TRBD2 (6 bases). This CDR3 contains 13 residues. Trimming removed 3 bases at V and 7 bases at J, with 16 bases between. In germline, CDR1 is DFQATT, CDR2 SNEGSKA (reference sequence). CDR3 sequence (DNA): TGCAGTGCTAGGGGAGCGGGTCCCGTGGAGCAGTACTTC. This translates into CSARGAGPVEQYF.

This chain uses TRBV7-8 with TRBJ1-5; D unclear. The length of the CDR3 is 12 residues. The germline V gene has CDR1 SGHVS and CDR2 FQNEAQ. The V end was cut by 6 bases, the J end by 7 bases, with 10 bases between. CDR3 residues: CASSSSLQPQHF. CDR3 DNA sequence: TGTGCCAGCAGTTCAAGTCTCCAGCCCCAGCATTTT. The full variable domain, with the rest looked up from reference TRBV7-8 and TRBJ1-5, is GAGVSQSPRYKVAKRGQDVALRCDPISGHVSLFWYQQALGQGPEFLTYFQNEAQLDKSGLPSDRFFAERPEGSVSTLKIQRTQQEDSAVYLCASSSSLQPQHFGDGTRLSIL.

The CDR3 is CASSGQIATNEKLFF. CDR3 DNA sequence: TGTGCCAGCAGTGGACAGATTGCAACTAATGAAAAACTGTTTTTT. The chain joins TRBV2 to TRBJ1-4; tentative D call: TRBD1 (5 bases). V lost 4 bases and J 0 bases, leaving 9 bases between the germline ends. The CDR3 spans 15 residues. From germline, CDR1 is SNHLY and CDR2 FYNNEI.

In its sample, this clonotype was seen many times. The chain links TRBV30 to TRBJ2-5; no reliable D call. Germline CDR1 reads GTSNPN; CDR2 reads SVGIG (reference sequence). V was trimmed by 5 bases and J by 4 bases, leaving 14 bases between them. This CDR3 is 13 amino acids long. CDR3 in amino acids: CAWGPDRPETQYF. The CDR3 bases are TGTGCCTGGGGACCGGACCGGCCAGAGACCCAGTACTTC.

This clonotype occurred many times. The rearrangement joins TRBV5-1 to TRBJ1-1; no clear D gene. CDR3 length equals 14 residues. Deletions cut 2 bases from V and 2 bases from J, with 10 bases between. Germline assignment: CDR1 SGHRS and CDR2 YFSETQ. CDR3 nucleotides: TGCGCCAGCAGCTTTGCAACAAGTAACACTGAAGCTTTCTTT. Its translation: CASSFATSNTEAFF.

In this sample, this clonotype turned up a few times. This chain joins TRBV20-1 and TRBJ2-2, with 10 bases that match TRBD2. The CDR3 runs to 15 residues. Trimming cost V 1 base and J 5 bases; bases outside gene matches: 4. Germline-derived CDR1 and CDR2 are DFQATT and SNEGSKA (reference sequence). The CDR3 DNA reads as TGCAGTGCTAGAGTTTCACTAGCGGGAACCGGGGAGCTGTTTTTT. It translates to CSARVSLAGTGELFF.

The V call is TRBV18, the J call TRBJ2-1; TRBD2 agrees at 8 bases. This CDR3 is 16 amino acids long. V lost 3 bases and J lost 3; bases outside the gene matches: 7. The germline CDR1 and CDR2 sequences are KGHSH and LQKENI. CDR3 sequence reads: CASSPPSGGSYNEQFF. CDR3 nucleotide sequence: TGTGCCAGCTCACCCCCGTCGGGAGGGAGCTACAATGAGCAGTTCTTC.

The chain recombines TRBV4-1 with TRBJ2-7; a weak D match, TRBD1 (5 bases). There are 16 residues in the CDR3. The ends were cut back, 0 bases at V and 3 bases at J, with 15 bases in the middle. Germline V gene sequence: CDR1 MGHRA, CDR2 YSYEKL. CDR3 sequence reads: CASSQDPAGNLYEQYF. CDR3 in DNA: TGCGCCAGCAGCCAAGATCCGGCAGGGAATCTCTACGAGCAGTACTTC.

A word on this clonotype: This may be a read error: a much more frequent sequence differs by one nucleotide. The chain is built from TRBV28 and TRBJ2-7, with unresolved D. V lost 3 bases, J lost 9 bases, and 24 bases lay in between. Germline V CDR1 and CDR2: MDHEN, SYDVKM. This CDR3 has 16 amino acids. The CDR3 DNA is TGTGCCAGCAGTTTTATTTGCGAACCTACAGACTGCGGGCAGTACTTC. As protein: CASSFICEPTDCGQYF.

The V gene is TRBV7-2, the J gene TRBJ2-5; D is unresolved. Trimming took off 3 bases at V and 4 bases at J, with 18 bases between the two ends. The CDR3 loop spans 16 amino acids. Germline V gene lookup returns CDR1 SGHTA and CDR2 FQGNSA. The CDR3 loop is CASSFPRASGRETQYF. CDR3 sequence (DNA): TGTGCCAGCAGCTTTCCCCGGGCCTCCGGCAGAGAGACCCAGTACTTC. Together with reference TRBV7-2 and TRBJ2-5, the CDR3 gives the full variable domain: GAGVSQSPSNKVTEKGKDVELRCDPISGHTALYWYRQSLGQGLEFLIYFQGNSAPDKSGLPSDRFSAERTGGSVSTLTIQRTQQEDSAVYLCASSFPRASGRETQYFGPGTRLLVL.

The table lists this clonotype with a few counts. The chain uses TRBV24-1 and TRBJ2-2; 13 nucleotides line up with TRBD2. The CDR3 runs to 17 residues. The germline V gene encodes CDR1 KGHDR and CDR2 SFDVKD. The ends lost 4 bases at V and 3 bases at J; junction bases unmatched: 4. This CDR3 is CATSEGGLAGDTGELFF. The CDR3 nucleotides are TGTGCCACCAGTGAGGGTGGACTAGCGGGAGACACCGGGGAGCTGTTTTTT.

At least ten counts were recorded for this clonotype. The rearrangement uses TRBV20-1 and TRBJ2-3, with 11 nucleotides matching TRBD2. Germline lookup yields CDR1 DFQATT and CDR2 SNEGSKA (reference sequence). V dropped 1 base and J dropped 5; count of bases not matched to a gene: 5. The CDR3 sequence is 15 residues long. This CDR3 is CSARVPSGRLDTQYF. CDR3 coding DNA: TGCAGTGCTAGAGTCCCTAGCGGGAGGCTAGATACGCAGTATTTT.

This chain uses TRBV5-1 with TRBJ1-5; possible D gene TRBD1, 5 bases. Germline V gene data show CDR1 as SGHRS and CDR2 as YFSETQ. V was trimmed by 4 bases and J by 3 bases, leaving 17 bases between them. The CDR3 is made up of 16 amino acids. The CDR3 here is CASSPDGDGANQPQHF. Here the CDR3 DNA reads TGCGCCAGCAGCCCCGACGGGGACGGGGCCAATCAGCCCCAGCATTTT.

This clonotype has a count of ten or more. The chain carries TRBV7-3 and TRBJ2-3, with TRBD2 matching 7 bases. V lost 2 bases, J lost 2 bases, and 7 bases stayed unmatched. Germline V lookup: CDR1 SGHTA, CDR2 FQGTGA. The length of the CDR3 is 16 residues. For the CDR3, the DNA is TGTGCCAGCAGCTTAGGTGGGAGGGCCGTCACAGATACGCAGTATTTT. It encodes CASSLGGRAVTDTQYF.

This chain links TRBV12-3 or TRBV12-4 with TRBJ2-1; 10 bases agree with TRBD2. This CDR3 is built from 18 residues. J gave up 1 base and V 2 bases, and 8 bases lay outside the gene matches. DNA of the CDR3: TGTGCCAGCAGTTTAACTAGCGGGAATTCGGGATCCTACAATGAGCAGTTCTTC. Translating gives CASSLTSGNSGSYNEQFF.